These 17 T cell receptor beta chains were sequenced from one sample in a study of beta chain features in type 1 diabetes. The whole isolated RNA underwent reverse transcription, so sequencing captured expressed TCRB transcripts. This table comes from immunoSEQ multiplex PCR, and its TCRdb copy is limited to in-frame clones, with some not included. This table holds 250,000 to 350,000 clones, 11% found once. Source material: naive CD4+ T cells from blood. These receptors were obtained from a woman aged 25 to 39 in good health.

This chain joins TRBV7-9 and TRBJ1-2; no clear D gene. V was trimmed by 11 bases and J by 5 bases, leaving 15 bases between them. Germline V gene lookup returns CDR1 SEHNR and CDR2 FQNEAQ (reference sequence). This CDR3 contains 12 residues. In DNA form, the CDR3 reads TGTGCCGTGGGGAGGTCGGGGTATGGCTACACCTTC. Translating it yields CAVGRSGYGYTF.

About this clone: The same CDR3 can be traced to other DNA sequences in this sample. The gene calls are TRBV5-1 and TRBJ2-1, with a possible D match to TRBD1 (6 bases). CDR1 is SGHRS, CDR2 YFSETQ, per germline. Trimming removed 0 bases at V and 2 bases at J, with 9 bases between. The CDR3 runs to 15 residues. The CDR3 loop reads CASSLVAGAYNEQFF. CDR3 nucleotide sequence: TGCGCCAGCAGCTTGGTTGCAGGGGCCTACAATGAGCAGTTCTTC.

This clone was seen a handful of times. The V call is TRBV7-8, the J call TRBJ1-2; 9 bases agree with TRBD1. The CDR3 consists of 16 residues. V lost 5 bases, J lost 2 bases, and 9 bases stayed unmatched. Per germline, CDR1 SGHVS and CDR2 FQNEAQ. The CDR3 DNA sequence: TGTGCCAGCAGCCCGAATCCCGGGACAGGGAACTATGGCTACACCTTC. Encoded protein: CASSPNPGTGNYGYTF.

The CDR3 DNA reads as TGTGCCAGCAGTTGGACAGGGGGGTCCTACGAGCAGTACTTC. It codes for CASSWTGGSYEQYF. The chain recombines TRBV14 with TRBJ2-7; 10 nucleotides match TRBD1. V lost 6 bases, J lost 1 base, and 3 bases stayed unmatched. This CDR3 spans 14 amino acids. The V gene's germline CDR1 is SGHDN and CDR2 FVKESK.

This clone was seen only a few times. This chain uses TRBV29-1 with TRBJ2-1, with TRBD2 as a possible D gene (6 bases). Germline V gene data show CDR1 as SQVTM and CDR2 as ANQGSEA. Deletions cut 4 bases from V and 5 bases from J, with 9 bases between. CDR3 length: 12 residues. CDR3 loop: CSVGTTNNEQFF. CDR3 nucleotides: TGCAGCGTTGGGACTACCAACAATGAGCAGTTCTTC.

This clone has a handful of counts. The gene calls are TRBV9 and TRBJ2-2; weak D call: TRBD2 (6 bases). Germline-derived CDR1 and CDR2 are SGDLS and YYNGEE. This CDR3 contains 17 residues. Trimming took off 0 bases at V and 1 base at J, with 13 bases between the two ends. As DNA, the CDR3 is TGTGCCAGCAGCGTAGGAGGCGCGGGGCGGAACACCGGGGAGCTGTTTTTT. It codes for CASSVGGAGRNTGELFF.

The V call is TRBV29-1, the J call TRBJ2-7; 11 bases are a match to TRBD2. Germline V gene sequence: CDR1 SQVTM, CDR2 ANQGSEA. This CDR3 region has 15 residues. V gave up 3 bases and J gave up 4 bases; unmatched junction bases: 8. CDR3 in DNA: TGCAGCGTTGACGGTACTAGCGGGAGAAGGTACGAGCAGTACTTC. The encoded protein is CSVDGTSGRRYEQYF.

This clone was seen only a few times. CDR3 amino acids: CASILGASTDTQYF. CDR3 DNA: TGTGCCAGCATCCTCGGAGCTAGCACAGATACGCAGTATTTT. J is TRBJ2-3 and V is TRBV28; D uncertain. This CDR3 has 14 residues. Deletions cut 7 bases from V and 0 bases from J, with 11 bases between. Germline loops: CDR1 MDHEN, CDR2 SYDVKM.

The V gene is TRBV19, the J gene TRBJ2-5; the D gene is possibly TRBD2 (5 bases). The CDR3 extends over 13 amino acids. Per germline, CDR1 LNHDA and CDR2 SQIVND (reference sequence). Trimming cost V 3 bases and J 5 bases, with 10 bases left between them. The CDR3 DNA follows: TGTGCCAGTAGTATGGTTAGGGAGGAGACCCAGTACTTC. It encodes CASSMVREETQYF.

The rearrangement uses TRBV6-5 and TRBJ2-1; 8 bases agree with TRBD1. V lost 8 bases and J lost 8; bases outside the gene matches: 11. The CDR3 length is 14 residues. Germline-derived CDR1 and CDR2 are MNHEY and SVGAGI. CDR3 nucleotides: TGTGCCAGCTCCCCGGACAGGGTGAGGGATGAGCAGTTCTTC. As protein: CASSPDRVRDEQFF.

In this sample, this clone turned up a few times. The gene calls are TRBV30 and TRBJ2-5; weak D call: TRBD1 (6 bases). The V end lost 2 bases, the J end lost 0 bases, and 13 bases lay between the germline ends. This CDR3 contains 15 residues. Germline V gives CDR1 GTSNPN, CDR2 SVGIG (reference sequence). The chain's CDR3 is CAWSPQGTNQETQYF. The CDR3 bases are TGTGCCTGGAGTCCACAGGGAACCAACCAAGAGACCCAGTACTTC.

This clone has more than one count but fewer than ten. The chain couples TRBV27 to TRBJ2-5; possible D gene TRBD2, 6 bases. Trimming pared 1 base from V and 4 bases from J, leaving 10 bases between. Germline values: CDR1 MNHEY, CDR2 SMNVEV (reference sequence). The CDR3 length is 14 residues. Here the CDR3 reads CASSLFGGLETQYF. The CDR3 DNA follows: TGTGCCAGCAGTTTATTCGGGGGTCTAGAGACCCAGTACTTC.

The rearrangement links TRBV7-2 to TRBJ1-5, with D possibly TRBD1 on 5 matching bases. Germline loops: CDR1 SGHTA, CDR2 FQGNSA. CDR3 length: 15 amino acids. V gave up 5 bases and J gave up 1 base, with 12 bases separating them. CDR3 amino acids: CASSQGVLSNQPQHF. For the CDR3, the DNA is TGTGCCAGCAGCCAGGGTGTTTTGAGCAATCAGCCCCAGCATTTT.

The V call is TRBV11-3, the J call TRBJ2-1, with 7 bases fitting TRBD1. The CDR3 consists of 13 residues. The V gene's germline CDR1 is SGHNT and CDR2 YENEEA. After removal of 5 bases from V and 7 bases from J, the junction contained 5 bases not matched to a gene. The CDR3: CASSTQGENEQFF. CDR3 nucleotide sequence: TGTGCCAGCAGCACCCAGGGGGAGAATGAGCAGTTCTTC.

The chain links TRBV2 to TRBJ1-1; D possibly corresponds to TRBD1 (6 bases). Trimming shortened V by 6 bases and J by 3 bases, and 8 bases separated the two germline ends. This CDR3 is built from 12 residues. Per the germline V gene, CDR1 is SNHLY and CDR2 is FYNNEI. The CDR3, as DNA: TGTGCCAGCAGCAGACAGGACACTGAAGCTTTCTTT. Its protein is CASSRQDTEAFF.

This sequence joins TRBV9 and TRBJ2-1; tentative D call: TRBD2 (5 bases). The CDR3 runs 15 residues. The V end lost 4 bases, the J end lost 0 bases, and 11 bases lay between the germline ends. CDR1 is SGDLS and CDR2 is YYNGEE in the germline V gene. CDR3 nucleotides: TGTGCCAGCAGCCCCCCGGGAAGCTCCTACAATGAGCAGTTCTTC. It codes for CASSPPGSSYNEQFF.

This clone was picked up a small number of times. The V call is TRBV4-2, the J call TRBJ2-2; the D gene is possibly TRBD1 (5 bases). Germline V gives CDR1 LGHNA, CDR2 YNFKEQ. The CDR3 extends over 16 amino acids. The V end was cut by 0 bases, the J end by 7 bases, with 15 bases between. CDR3 residues: CASSQDSGFNDGELFF. CDR3 nucleotides: TGTGCCAGCAGCCAAGATTCAGGGTTCAATGACGGGGAGCTGTTTTTT.